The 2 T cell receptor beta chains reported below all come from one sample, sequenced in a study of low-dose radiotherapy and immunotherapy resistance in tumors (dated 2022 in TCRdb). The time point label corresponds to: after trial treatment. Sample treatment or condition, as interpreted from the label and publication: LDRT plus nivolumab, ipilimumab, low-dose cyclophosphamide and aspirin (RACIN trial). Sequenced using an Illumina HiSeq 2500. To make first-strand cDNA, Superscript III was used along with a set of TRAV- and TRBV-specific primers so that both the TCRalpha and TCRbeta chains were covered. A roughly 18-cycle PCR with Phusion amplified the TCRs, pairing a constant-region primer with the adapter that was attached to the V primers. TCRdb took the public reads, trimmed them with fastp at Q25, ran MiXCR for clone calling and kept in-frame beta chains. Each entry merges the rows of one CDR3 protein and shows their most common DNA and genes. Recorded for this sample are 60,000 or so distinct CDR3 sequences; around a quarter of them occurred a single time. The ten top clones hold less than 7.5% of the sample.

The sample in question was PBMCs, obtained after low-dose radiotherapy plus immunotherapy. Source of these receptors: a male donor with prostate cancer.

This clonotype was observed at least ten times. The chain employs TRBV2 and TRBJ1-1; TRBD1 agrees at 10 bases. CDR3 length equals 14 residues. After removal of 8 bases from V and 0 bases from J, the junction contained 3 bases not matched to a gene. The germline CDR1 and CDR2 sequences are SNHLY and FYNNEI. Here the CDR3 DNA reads TGTGCCAGCGAGGACAGGGGGATGAACACTGAAGCTTTCTTT. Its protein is CASEDRGMNTEAFF.

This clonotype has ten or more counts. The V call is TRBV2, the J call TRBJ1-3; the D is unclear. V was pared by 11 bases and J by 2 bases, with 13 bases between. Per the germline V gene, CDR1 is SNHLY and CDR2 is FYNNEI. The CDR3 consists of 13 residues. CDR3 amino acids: CAGKGGAGNTIYF. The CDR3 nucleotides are TGTGCCGGCAAGGGCGGCGCTGGAAACACCATATATTTT.